In this sample, the clone carrying this T cell receptor beta chain turned up many times. Per the germline V gene, CDR1 is MNHEY and CDR2 is SVGAGI. Trimming pared 7 bases from V and 2 bases from J, leaving 15 bases between. This CDR3 comprises 14 residues. The repertoire was sequenced with immunoSEQ multiplex PCR; TCRdb's copy has only in-frame clones and lacks some. The sample has about 150,000 clones; 75% to 90% are singletons. These data belong to a study of blood T cell repertoires in COVID-19. Material: peripheral blood. This chain links TRBV6-5 with TRBJ2-7; D perhaps matches TRBD2 (6 bases). This sequence was found in a man aged 70-80 years with acute or convalescent COVID-19. This chain's CDR3 is CASNEGLPPYEQYF. DNA for the CDR3: TGTGCCAGCAACGAGGGACTGCCGCCCTACGAGCAGTACTTC.